Included here is one T cell receptor (beta chain) sequence, with context. Its specific antigen is unknown. One base away there is no much larger clone; base qualities are not given. V is pared back by 4 bases and J by 4 bases, with 23 bases lying between the germline termini. The CDR3 contains 17 residues, cysteine and valine counted. The CDR3 DNA has 51 bases and is translated from base 1. The germline V gene supplies CDR1 MNHNS and CDR2 SASEGT. Collaborating institutions collected whole blood in K2EDTA tubes following their own protocols. For TCRbeta analysis, collaborator samples were shipped as frozen whole blood, as isolated PBMCs, or as DNA extracted from either sample type. TCRbeta CDR3 regions were amplified from genomic DNA by means of the immunoSEQ Assay, a bias-controlled multiplex PCR. The authors' pipeline ran thus. Within the assay, amplification of reference gene primers was used to estimate how many nucleated cells each sample contained. To quantify the absolute abundance of each unique TCRbeta CDR3 rearrangement, sequence reads were collapsed and filtered. For each sample, productive Simpson clonality was calculated as the square root of Simpson's diversity index across productive rearrangements. TCRdb took over this immuneACCESS table, retaining in-frame rearrangements with V and J assigned. Such tables are incomplete; in checked studies, under half of the missing clones stem from an unresolved V gene, and the remainder is unexplained. That table gives V, J and clone size, and the DNA gave D and trimming. Within this sample are 150,000 to 180,000 clones, with about 89% of them counted one time only. 0.45% to 0.65% of the sample is held by the ten biggest clonotypes.

This record comes from a study of blood T cell repertoires in COVID-19 (TCRdb year 2020). As for the study more broadly: Collaborator samples came from the United States, Italy and Spain and covered acute and convalescent phases of COVID-19. The prospective study material was composed of cDNA or gDNA derived from T cells, B-cell-depleted T cells, or PBMCs. Deeply sampled blood TCRbeta repertoires from subjects exposed to, actively infected with, or recovered from COVID-19 were included in the dataset. The repertoires were made available in a free public database intended to serve as a resource for research on the immune response to SARS-CoV-2. The samples were drawn from two sources: the first 160 participants of the ongoing ImmuneRACE study, and about 1,300 subjects contributed by 6 global collaborators. The sample metadata nearly always contained a de-identified subject ID, COVID-19 status, age in years and sex. Where available, HLA class I and class II types were obtained from metadata supplied by the sample provider rather than from assay-based typing.

General conclusions and limits of the study: How much clinical and demographic metadata was included differed by source and by participant, and the metadata was provided uncurated.

This TCR was recovered from a man aged 45-60 years with acute or convalescent COVID-19. In this chain, TRBV6-1 is recombined with TRBJ2-7; TRBD2 might be the D gene, on 7 matching bases. Sequencing was carried out using peripheral blood. The CDR3 loop reads CASSAQAGQAAGYEQYV. The DNA is TGTGCCAGCAGTGCGCAAGCGGGACAAGCCGCGGGGTACGAGCAGTACGTC.